The 4 T cell receptor beta chains reported below all come from one sample, sequenced in a study of blood T cell repertoires in COVID-19. The assay was immunoSEQ multiplex PCR, and TCRdb's table has in-frame clones only and misses some. Of under 130,000 clones listed, around 74% are singletons. Sequences were obtained from peripheral blood. The receptors stem from a woman in her seventies with acute or convalescent COVID-19.

This chain connects TRBV5-1 to TRBJ2-1; TRBD1 matches 8 bases. The V gene's germline CDR1 is SGHRS and CDR2 YFSETQ. The CDR3 runs 17 residues. V was clipped by 0 bases and J by 0 bases; unmatched bases: 5. The CDR3 spells CASSLAPTGGSYNEQFF. DNA for the CDR3: TGCGCCAGCAGCTTGGCCCCAACAGGGGGCTCCTACAATGAGCAGTTCTTC. The full variable domain, completed using reference TRBV5-1 and TRBJ2-1, is KAGVTQTPRYLIKTRGQQVTLSCSPISGHRSVSWYQQTPGQGLQFLFEYFSETQRNKGNFPGRFSGRQFSNSRSEMNVSTLELGDSALYLCASSLAPTGGSYNEQFFGPGTRLTVL.

The chain carries TRBV27 and TRBJ2-7; 10 bases map to TRBD1. Germline lookup yields CDR1 MNHEY and CDR2 SMNVEV (reference sequence). Trimming at V came to 2 bases and at J to 2 bases, leaving 9 bases not matched to a gene. CDR3 length: 17 residues. The CDR3 DNA is TGTGCCAGCAGTTTAAGCTACCCGGGACAGGGGACCTACGAGCAGTACTTC. It specifies CASSLSYPGQGTYEQYF.

The chain carries TRBV10-3 and TRBJ1-3, with D possibly TRBD1 on 5 matching bases. Germline V gene data show CDR1 as ENHRY and CDR2 as SYGVKD. Trimming took 0 bases from V and 9 from J, leaving 12 bases between them. The CDR3 spans 14 residues. Here the CDR3 DNA reads TGTGCCATCAGTGAGTCTAAGGGGCTGAGCACCATATATTTT. This encodes CAISESKGLSTIYF.

The V call is TRBV7-9, the J call TRBJ1-1, with D tentatively TRBD1 (6 bases). The CDR3 runs to 14 residues. V lost 5 bases, J lost 6 bases, and 16 bases lay in between. CDR1 is SEHNR and CDR2 is FQNEAQ in the germline V gene (reference sequence). This chain's CDR3 is CASSKQGLDAEAFF. The CDR3 region has the DNA TGTGCCAGCAGCAAACAGGGTCTGGACGCTGAAGCTTTCTTT.